This entry features one T cell receptor beta chain sequence. The entry originates in a study of blood T cell repertoires in COVID-19. In assigning cohorts, the study relied on participant-reported clinical history. Between the trimmed V and J ends, which lost 3 bases and 7 bases, there was a span of 14 bases. Germline assignment: CDR1 SGDLS and CDR2 YYNGEE. This CDR3 contains 14 residues. The repertoire was sequenced with immunoSEQ multiplex PCR; TCRdb's copy has only in-frame clones and lacks some. The profile shows around 330,000 clones, roughly 89% of them singletons. The sample consisted of PBMCs or T cells enriched from blood (not recorded which). The gene calls are TRBV9 and TRBJ2-1; tentatively, D is TRBD2 (6 bases). The receptor was isolated from a woman in her late teens or twenties who had recovered from COVID-19. Here the CDR3 reads CASSAGTLANEQFF. DNA for the CDR3: TGTGCCAGCAGCGCCGGGACTTTGGCGAATGAGCAGTTCTTC.